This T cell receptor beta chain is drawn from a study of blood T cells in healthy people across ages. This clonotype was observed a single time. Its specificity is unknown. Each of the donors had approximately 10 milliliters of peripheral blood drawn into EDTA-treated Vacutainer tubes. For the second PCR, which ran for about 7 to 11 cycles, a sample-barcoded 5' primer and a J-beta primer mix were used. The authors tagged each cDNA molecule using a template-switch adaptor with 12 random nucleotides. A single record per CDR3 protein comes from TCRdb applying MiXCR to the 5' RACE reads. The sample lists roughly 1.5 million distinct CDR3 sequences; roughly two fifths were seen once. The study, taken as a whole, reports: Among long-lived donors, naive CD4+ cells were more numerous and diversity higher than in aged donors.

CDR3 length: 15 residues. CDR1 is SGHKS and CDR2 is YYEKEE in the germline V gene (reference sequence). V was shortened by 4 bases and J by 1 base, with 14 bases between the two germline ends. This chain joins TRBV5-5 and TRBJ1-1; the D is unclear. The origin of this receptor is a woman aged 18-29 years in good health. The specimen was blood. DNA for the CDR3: TGTGCCAGCAGCAAGACCCCCGCCGAGAACACTGAAGCTTTCTTT. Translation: CASSKTPAENTEAFF.